What follows are 9 T cell receptor beta chains derived from one specimen sequenced in a study of cytomegalovirus exposure and HLA in healthy donors. The study ran its PCR with 60 Vbeta and 13 Jbeta primers. Here immunoSEQ multiplex PCR was the method, and the copy in TCRdb shows in-frame clones only, minus some. The sample lists roughly 150,000 clones, roughly 85% occurring once. The material sequenced was PBMCs. Receptors originate from a man younger than 30 in good health and CMV-seropositive.

This clone came up once. A read error is likely, as this CDR3 ends without the conserved phenylalanine or tryptophan. The DNA is omitted, as the CDR3 cannot be located on it reliably, and the CDR3 follows TCRdb's listing. The chain combines TRBV5-6 with TRBJ1-2; the table assigns TRBD1, which was not confirmed against the DNA. The CDR3 is 14 amino acids long, termini counted. The germline gives CDR1 SGHDT, CDR2 YYEEEE. The CDR3 here is CASTSLSLFPGQAL.

V gene TRBV27 combines with J gene TRBJ2-1, with a weak D call TRBD1 (6 bases). CDR3 length: 14 amino acids. The V gene lost 5 bases and the J gene lost 0 bases, with 8 bases spanning the gap. Germline V lookup: CDR1 MNHEY, CDR2 SMNVEV (reference sequence). The CDR3 nucleotides read TGTGCCAGCAGTACAGGGTCCTCCTACAATGAGCAGTTCTTC. It codes for CASSTGSSYNEQFF.

This clone was recorded a few times. This chain joins TRBV7-9 and TRBJ2-7; 9 bases match TRBD1. Per germline, CDR1 SEHNR and CDR2 FQNEAQ (reference sequence). The CDR3 length is 14 residues. V lost 5 bases and J lost 6; bases outside the gene matches: 8. In nucleotides, the CDR3 is TGTGCCAGCAGCGGGACAGGGCAGCTCGGCGAGCAGTACTTC. Protein: CASSGTGQLGEQYF.

The chain employs TRBV13 and TRBJ2-2, with D hard to call. The CDR3 has 13 amino acids. CDR1 and CDR2 (germline): PRHDT, FYEKMQ (reference sequence). V dropped 0 bases and J dropped 6 bases, with 5 bases sitting between them. The CDR3 DNA follows: TGTGCCAGCAGCTTAGGATCGGCCGGGGAGCTGTTTTTT. This sequence encodes CASSLGSAGELFF.

The chain uses TRBV5-1 and TRBJ1-2; 7 bases map to TRBD1. CDR1 SGHRS and CDR2 YFSETQ come from the germline V gene. The CDR3 spans 15 residues. Losses at the gene ends were 3 bases for V and 3 bases for J; bases not matched to a gene: 8. The CDR3 DNA is TGCGCCAGCAGCTATTCGACAGGGATGGACTATGGCTACACCTTC. This gives the protein CASSYSTGMDYGYTF.

This rearrangement joins TRBV5-1 to TRBJ2-7; 9 nucleotides agree with TRBD1. CDR1 SGHRS and CDR2 YFSETQ come from the germline V gene. The CDR3 has 15 amino acids. V was clipped by 3 bases and J by 4 bases; unmatched bases: 8. As DNA, the CDR3 is TGCGCCAGCAGCTCCACCGGGACAGGGTGGTACGAGCAGTACTTC. This gives the protein CASSSTGTGWYEQYF.

The chain has TRBV6-6 and TRBJ2-1, with a weak D call TRBD1 (5 bases). This CDR3 is 16 amino acids long. CDR1 is MNHNY, CDR2 SVGAGI, per germline (reference sequence). Deletions cut 2 bases from V and 1 base from J, with 12 bases between. The CDR3 loop reads CASSYGDSFSYNEQFF. The CDR3 DNA reads TGTGCCAGCAGTTACGGAGACAGTTTTTCCTACAATGAGCAGTTCTTC.

A word on this clone: The identical CDR3 is also encoded by other nucleotide sequences in the sample. CDR3 bases: TGTGCCAGCAGCTTAGGGGGCGGGAACACTGAAGCTTTCTTT. Amino acid sequence: CASSLGGGNTEAFF. V is TRBV7-2 and J is TRBJ1-1; maybe TRBD1 (5 bases). From germline, CDR1 is SGHTA and CDR2 FQGNSA. This CDR3 has 14 amino acids. Trimming took 1 base from V and 1 from J, leaving 7 bases between them.

The chain combines TRBV28 with TRBJ1-4; 10 nucleotides align to TRBD1. The CDR3 runs to 18 residues. Per the germline V gene, CDR1 is MDHEN and CDR2 is SYDVKM. The V and J ends lost 2 bases and 0 bases, in that order; junction bases with no gene match: 6. The CDR3 DNA reads as TGTGCCAGCAGTTTACGGGACAGGGGCCCTGCAACTAATGAAAAACTGTTTTTT. This encodes CASSLRDRGPATNEKLFF. The full variable domain, completed using reference TRBV28 and TRBJ1-4, is DVKVTQSSRYLVKRTGEKVFLECVQDMDHENMFWYRQDPGLGLRLIYFSYDVKMKEKGDIPEGYSVSREKKERFSLILESASTNQTSMYLCASSLRDRGPATNEKLFFGSGTQLSVL.